Listed below are T cell receptor beta chains from one sample, sequenced in a study of early T cells in non-severe SARS-CoV-2 infection. TCRdb reprocessed the 5' RACE reads with MiXCR, giving one entry per CDR3 protein. The sample lists some 87,000 distinct CDR3 sequences, roughly 12% seen once, with less than 1.5% in the top ten. The material sequenced was whole blood. These receptors all stem from an adult who was a healthcare worker with PCR-confirmed SARS-CoV-2 infection or an uninfected control (not recorded which). The CDR3 runs from the conserved cysteine through the conserved F or W. A D gene is named only where the DNA matches it firmly. For some rows the clone size is stated as once, few or many, or as a class when expanded; others skip it.

>TRBV11-2|TRBD2|-|TRBJ2-1
CASSPPRAGVHNEQFF
TGTGCCAGCAGCCCCCCCCGAGCGGGGGTCCACAATGAGCAGTTCTTC
>TRBV12-3/TRBV12-4|-|-|TRBJ2-3
CASSSATAPATQYF
TGTGCCAGCAGTTCCGCGACCGCTCCGGCTACGCAGTATTTT
>TRBV11-2|-|many|TRBJ2-1
CASSLGQGGNLNNEQFF
TGTGCCAGCAGCTTAGGGCAGGGGGGAAATTTGAACAATGAGCAGTTCTTC
>TRBV5-1|-|few|TRBJ2-5
CASSLSEGPSQETQYF
TGCGCCAGCAGCTTGTCGGAGGGACCGTCACAAGAGACCCAGTACTTC
>TRBV28|-|few|TRBJ1-5
CASTLEQGSQPQHF
TGTGCCAGCACCCTCGAACAGGGTAGTCAGCCCCAGCATTTT
>TRBV12-3/TRBV12-4|-|-|TRBJ2-4
CASSSTTGTNQYF
TGTGCCAGCAGTTCTACGACCGGGACAAATCAGTACTTC
>TRBV6-1|TRBD1|-|TRBJ2-7
CASSARWDSGVEQYF
TGTGCCAGCAGTGCCCGATGGGACAGTGGGGTGGAGCAGTACTTC
>TRBV27|-|few|TRBJ2-7
CASSLTASSYEQYF
TGTGCCAGCAGCCTTACTGCGAGCTCCTACGAGCAGTACTTC
>TRBV12-3/TRBV12-4|TRBD1|many|TRBJ2-2
CASSSSSGTATGELFF
TGTGCCAGCAGTTCGTCCTCCGGGACAGCCACCGGGGAGCTGTTTTTT
>TRBV12-3/TRBV12-4|-|few|TRBJ2-3
CASTRLGPDTQYF
TGTGCCAGCACTCGACTAGGCCCAGATACGCAGTATTTT
>TRBV9|-|many|TRBJ2-7
CASGGGIPYEQYF
TGTGCCAGTGGGGGCGGGATCCCCTACGAGCAGTACTTC
>TRBV6-2/TRBV6-3|TRBD2|-|TRBJ2-1
CASSSLGLGEGGNEQFF
TGTGCCAGCAGTTCCCTCGGCTTGGGGGAGGGAGGAAATGAGCAGTTCTTC
>TRBV28|-|many|TRBJ2-5
CASSLPNPQTQYF
TGTGCCAGCAGTCTCCCCAATCCCCAGACCCAGTACTTC
>TRBV29-1|TRBD1|many|TRBJ1-1
CSVLSTGGIVNTEAFF
TGCAGCGTTCTTTCGACAGGGGGTATTGTGAACACTGAAGCTTTCTTT
>TRBV12-3/TRBV12-4|-|-|TRBJ1-6
CASSSYRDINSPLHF
TGTGCCAGCAGTTCGTACCGGGACATCAATTCACCCCTCCACTTT
>TRBV4-2|TRBD2|many|TRBJ2-7
CASSPQSGGSDEQYF
TGTGCCAGCAGTCCTCAGAGCGGGGGATCTGACGAGCAGTACTTC
>TRBV9|-|few|TRBJ2-7
CASSVDSGYEQYF
TGTGCCAGCAGCGTAGACTCAGGGTACGAGCAGTACTTC
>TRBV12-3/TRBV12-4|-|-|TRBJ1-1
CASSFGGIAFF
TGTGCCAGCAGTTTCGGGGGGATCGCTTTCTTT